These 12 T cell receptor beta chains came from one sample sequenced in a study of OX40 agonist ivuxolimab in advanced cancers. The data were produced by immunoSEQ multiplex PCR, yet TCRdb's version contains in-frame clones alone and is incomplete. The profile shows 60,000 to 70,000 clones, about 88% of them singletons. The specimen comprised CD4+ or CD8+ T cells sorted from blood, sampled in a trial of the OX40 agonist ivuxolimab. Source of these receptors: an adult with an advanced solid tumor such as melanoma, head and neck, liver or kidney cancer.

This chain uses TRBV19 with TRBJ2-7, with D maybe TRBD1 (5 bases). V was shortened by 7 bases and J by 5 bases, with 21 bases between the two germline ends. This CDR3 region has 15 residues. CDR1 and CDR2 (germline): LNHDA, SQIVND (reference sequence). The CDR3 DNA sequence: TGTGCCAGTACCCCATCCCCATCAGGGTTCAACGAGCAGTACTTC. This sequence encodes CASTPSPSGFNEQYF.

About this clone itself: Distinct nucleotide sequences in the sample also encode this CDR3. The V gene is TRBV5-1, the J gene TRBJ2-1; no firm D call. CDR1 is SGHRS and CDR2 is YFSETQ in the germline V gene. V lost 2 bases, J lost 0 bases, and 12 bases lay in between. The CDR3 runs 16 residues. As DNA, the CDR3 is TGCGCCAGCAGCTTAGGTGCTGGTAGCTCCTACAATGAGCAGTTCTTC. This gives the protein CASSLGAGSSYNEQFF.

With respect to this clone: Other DNA sequences from this sample encode an identical CDR3 as well. This chain links TRBV27 with TRBJ2-1; 7 bases match TRBD2. V was clipped by 5 bases and J by 9 bases; unmatched bases: 13. The length of the CDR3 is 15 residues. Germline CDR1 is MNHEY and CDR2 is SMNVEV (reference sequence). The DNA of the CDR3 is TGTGCCAGCAGTCAACTGGCGGGAGAGTTGAGTGAGCAGTTCTTC. Its protein is CASSQLAGELSEQFF.

The V gene is TRBV6-1, the J gene TRBJ2-3; TRBD2 aligns across 13 bases. J gave up 6 bases and V 2 bases, and 8 bases lay outside the gene matches. This CDR3 comprises 17 residues. CDR1 is MNHNS, CDR2 SASEGT, per germline. CDR3 DNA: TGTGCCAGCAGTGAACGCAGACTAGCGGGAGGAGCCGATACGCAGTATTTT. It translates to CASSERRLAGGADTQYF.

The rearrangement links TRBV5-1 to TRBJ1-4; D ambiguous. V was cut by 0 bases and J by 0 bases, with 6 bases left in between. This CDR3 is built from 15 residues. Per the germline V gene, CDR1 is SGHRS and CDR2 is YFSETQ. CDR3 in DNA: TGCGCCAGCAGCTTGGGGGGTGCAACTAATGAAAAACTGTTTTTT. Its protein is CASSLGGATNEKLFF.

This clone appeared once. The V call is TRBV27, the J call TRBJ2-1; 9 bases match TRBD2. The junction had 0 bases not matched to a gene; V was cut back by 2 bases and J by 4 bases. The CDR3 covers 14 residues. Germline V gene sequence: CDR1 MNHEY, CDR2 SMNVEV (reference sequence). This CDR3 reads CASSLAGGYNEQFF. The CDR3 DNA reads TGTGCCAGCAGTTTAGCGGGAGGGTACAATGAGCAGTTCTTC.

V is TRBV5-1 and J is TRBJ1-1; no firm D call. V was clipped by 4 bases and J by 2 bases, with 6 bases between them. The CDR3 totals 12 residues. CDR1 and CDR2 (germline): SGHRS, YFSETQ. The CDR3 reads CASSETNTEAFF. Written as DNA, the CDR3 is TGCGCCAGCAGCGAGACAAACACTGAAGCTTTCTTT. The full variable domain, rest sourced from reference TRBV5-1 and TRBJ1-1, is KAGVTQTPRYLIKTRGQQVTLSCSPISGHRSVSWYQQTPGQGLQFLFEYFSETQRNKGNFPGRFSGRQFSNSRSEMNVSTLELGDSALYLCASSETNTEAFFGQGTRLTVV.

This clone was counted once. The chain employs TRBV9 and TRBJ2-5; D is unclear. CDR3 length: 15 amino acids. CDR1 and CDR2 (germline): SGDLS, YYNGEE. Trimming pared 3 bases from V and 3 bases from J, leaving 15 bases between. In DNA, the CDR3 is TGTGCCAGCAGCGAGACCCCCCTCTGGGAAGAGACCCAGTACTTC. It yields the protein CASSETPLWEETQYF.

J is TRBJ2-1 and V is TRBV4-2, with D tentatively TRBD2 (6 bases). This CDR3 is 16 amino acids long. Trimming removed 4 bases from V and 4 bases from J, with 17 bases in between. Germline assignment: CDR1 LGHNA and CDR2 YNFKEQ. The CDR3 reads CASSPTSFGVYNEQFF. The CDR3 DNA reads TGTGCCAGCAGCCCGACTAGTTTTGGTGTTTACAATGAGCAGTTCTTC.

V and J are TRBV11-2 and TRBJ2-7, with 7 bases lining up with TRBD2. The CDR3 has 15 amino acids. Looked up from germline, CDR1 is SGHAT and CDR2 is FQNNGV. Trimming removed 5 bases from V and 0 bases from J; junction bases left unmatched: 7. The CDR3 coding sequence is TGTGCCAGCAGCACCCTTCGGACTAGCTCCTACGAGCAGTACTTC. Protein product: CASSTLRTSSYEQYF.

V and J are TRBV11-3 and TRBJ2-5; maybe TRBD2 (5 bases). Between the trimmed V and J ends, which lost 5 bases and 5 bases, there was a span of 15 bases. The CDR3 covers 14 residues. Germline V gene data show CDR1 as SGHNT and CDR2 as YENEEA. CDR3 nucleotide sequence: TGTGCCAGCAGCCCCCCCTTTGGCGGGGAGACCCAGTACTTC. It codes for CASSPPFGGETQYF.

This sequence joins TRBV7-9 and TRBJ2-7; 8 nucleotides line up with TRBD2. Germline CDR1 and CDR2: SEHNR and FQNEAQ (reference sequence). The V and J ends lost 5 bases and 5 bases, in that order; junction bases with no gene match: 2. CDR3 length: 12 residues. CDR3 residues: CASSSSGDEQYF. As DNA, the CDR3 is TGTGCCAGCAGCAGTAGCGGGGACGAGCAGTACTTC.